A selection of T cell receptor beta chains follows, all from one sample in a study of blood T cell repertoires in COVID-19. Data came from immunoSEQ multiplex PCR; TCRdb stores just in-frame clones and leaves some out. The profile covers more than 150,000 clones, with 80% to 90% appearing a single time and less than 25% taken by the ten largest. Source material: peripheral blood. The receptors were sampled from a man aged 65 to 79 with active or convalescent COVID-19. Each CDR3 is given without its conserved first and last residue. Each record gives: V gene, CDR3 protein.

TRBV28 | ASSVGAWDEQY
TRBV6-2/TRBV6-3 | ASSSTRTLRDSTQPQH
TRBV29-1 | SVGMDTTSPLH
TRBV5-1 | ASSPEGGAGETQY
TRBV5-4 | ASSFDSATEAF
TRBV18 | ASSPRQGHSSGANVLT
TRBV7-8 | ASRSLTSGSASDTQY
TRBV29-1 | SVLKRLNTEAF
TRBV25-1 | ASSSQLNTGELF
TRBV18 | ASSPSALRTGTGNTEAF
TRBV4-1 | ASSQSGLAGVLDTQY
TRBV5-1 | ASSLAVVQPSYGYT
TRBV3-1/TRBV3-2 | ASSQQGTYGYT
TRBV9 | ASSESGVYTGELF
TRBV5-3 | ARYRGEEKGEAF
TRBV7-2 | ASSRTSGGLNEQF
TRBV15 | ATRWSSGNTIY
TRBV12-5 | ASGWRQGSGNTEAF
TRBV5-1 | ASSLVFAQIETQY
TRBV30 | AWSGQYNSPLH
TRBV30 | AWSVRRETQY
TRBV5-1 | ASSLHRSVGEQY
TRBV29-1 | SVAGTSGRISYNEQF
TRBV9 | ASSAPTGGGNQPQH
TRBV6-2/TRBV6-3 | ASSTPYGGRNSPLH
TRBV4-1 | ASSQRQGADEQY
TRBV11-2 | ASSTGGRTEAF
TRBV19 | ASRDRSRHEQY
TRBV7-2 | ASSPYPAAASYGYT
TRBV30 | AWTRTGGPYGYT
TRBV28 | ASSGGVRGRTEAF
TRBV5-1 | ASSLGQANTEAF
TRBV5-5 | ASSFAPSGVPEQF
TRBV5-1 | ASKDTAEKLF